These 25 T cell receptor beta chains were sequenced from one sample in a study of blood T cell repertoires in COVID-19. The assay was immunoSEQ multiplex PCR, and TCRdb's table has in-frame clones only and misses some. The repertoire holds almost 55,000 clones, roughly 88% seen once, with about 3% in the top ten. The sample was peripheral blood. The source of these receptors is a human donor in a cohort sampled during active COVID-19.

The CDR3 spells CASSSSSGTSGRGGELFF. The CDR3 nucleotides read TGTGCCAGCAGCTCAAGTTCCGGGACTAGCGGGAGAGGCGGGGAGCTGTTTTTT. V usage is TRBV11-2 and J usage is TRBJ2-2, with 14 bases lining up with TRBD2. V shed 4 bases and J 7 bases; nucleotides not matched to a gene: 11. The germline V gene encodes CDR1 SGHAT and CDR2 FQNNGV. The CDR3 spans 18 residues.

The genes are TRBV9 and TRBJ2-5; 7 bases are shared with TRBD1. Germline assignment: CDR1 SGDLS and CDR2 YYNGEE. This CDR3 region has 15 residues. Trimming at V came to 0 bases and at J to 4 bases, leaving 6 bases not matched to a gene. This chain's CDR3 is CASSVGVTGPETQYF. For the CDR3, the DNA is TGTGCCAGCAGCGTAGGAGTGACAGGGCCAGAGACCCAGTACTTC.

The chain joins TRBV11-2 to TRBJ2-3; D is unclear. From germline, CDR1 is SGHAT and CDR2 FQNNGV. V was trimmed by 1 base and J by 0 bases, leaving 8 bases between them. The CDR3 spans 15 residues. The chain's CDR3 is CASSLVPGSTDTQYF. CDR3 in DNA: TGTGCCAGCAGCTTAGTTCCAGGAAGCACAGATACGCAGTATTTT.

There are a few counts of this clone. The V call is TRBV28, the J call TRBJ1-1; D not resolved. V shed 3 bases and J shed 2 bases, with 10 bases lying between them. In germline, CDR1 is MDHEN, CDR2 SYDVKM. The CDR3 is 14 amino acids. Here the CDR3 reads CASSLWRLNTEAFF. CDR3 coding DNA: TGTGCCAGCAGTTTGTGGAGACTAAACACTGAAGCTTTCTTT.

V gene TRBV5-1 combines with J gene TRBJ1-3; the match to TRBD1 covers 7 bases. Trimming took 4 bases from V and 2 from J; bases not matched to a gene: 9. There are 16 residues in the CDR3. The germline gives CDR1 SGHRS, CDR2 YFSETQ. The CDR3 sequence: CASSTGTVQAGNTIYF. CDR3 coding DNA: TGCGCCAGCAGCACCGGGACAGTACAGGCTGGAAACACCATATATTTT. The variable domain in full, completed from reference TRBV5-1 and TRBJ1-3, reads KAGVTQTPRYLIKTRGQQVTLSCSPISGHRSVSWYQQTPGQGLQFLFEYFSETQRNKGNFPGRFSGRQFSNSRSEMNVSTLELGDSALYLCASSTGTVQAGNTIYFGEGSWLTVV.

The rearrangement links TRBV7-2 to TRBJ2-7, with 7 bases that match TRBD1. V was pared by 5 bases and J by 1 base, with 5 bases of the junction left unmatched. Germline V lookup: CDR1 SGHTA, CDR2 FQGNSA. The CDR3 is 14 amino acids. This CDR3 is CASSRKTGSYEQYF. The DNA of the CDR3 is TGTGCCAGCAGCCGCAAGACAGGGTCCTACGAGCAGTACTTC. Full variable domain (missing parts from reference TRBV7-2 and TRBJ2-7): GAGVSQSPSNKVTEKGKDVELRCDPISGHTALYWYRQSLGQGLEFLIYFQGNSAPDKSGLPSDRFSAERTGGSVSTLTIQRTQQEDSAVYLCASSRKTGSYEQYFGPGTRLTVT.

The chain joins TRBV5-8 to TRBJ1-1; D is possibly TRBD1 (5 bases). V was trimmed by 2 bases and J by 1 base, leaving 15 bases between them. From germline, CDR1 is SGHTS and CDR2 YDEGEE. The CDR3 totals 16 residues. The CDR3 region is CASSFSGGASNTEAFF. The CDR3 coding sequence is TGTGCCAGCAGCTTCAGCGGAGGGGCTTCGAACACTGAAGCTTTCTTT.

The rearrangement uses TRBV3-1 (or the pseudogene TRBV3-2) and TRBJ2-5, with TRBD2 as a possible D gene (5 bases). Germline CDR1 reads LGHDT; CDR2 reads YNNKEL (reference sequence). Trimming took off 1 base at V and 3 bases at J, with 12 bases between the two ends. There are 15 residues in the CDR3. The CDR3 DNA sequence: TGTGCCAGCAGCCAAGCACCGGGGTCAAAAGAGACCCAGTACTTC. This encodes CASSQAPGSKETQYF.

This chain uses TRBV27 with TRBJ2-2; D might be TRBD2 (7 bases). CDR1 is MNHEY and CDR2 is SMNVEV in the germline V gene (reference sequence). The CDR3 is made up of 19 amino acids. Trimming cost V 7 bases and J 1 base, with 25 bases left between them. CDR3 bases: TGTGCCAGCACCAATGGGGAGGGGGTTTTGGAGCGGAACACCGGGGAGCTGTTTTTT. This gives the protein CASTNGEGVLERNTGELFF.

This clone was recorded once. The genes are TRBV7-2 and TRBJ1-4; weak D call: TRBD1 (5 bases). The CDR3 loop spans 16 amino acids. Germline V gene data show CDR1 as SGHTA and CDR2 as FQGNSA. The ends were cut back, 2 bases at V and 5 bases at J, with 15 bases in the middle. Here the CDR3 reads CASSLSVGAPNEKLFF. The DNA for the CDR3 is TGTGCCAGCAGCTTATCGGTAGGGGCACCGAATGAAAAACTGTTTTTT.

The chain has TRBV6-2 or TRBV6-3 and TRBJ1-1; TRBD1 agrees at 9 bases. The CDR3 runs 14 residues. V lost 6 bases and J lost 4; bases outside the gene matches: 6. Per the germline V gene, CDR1 is MNHEY and CDR2 is SVGEGT. The CDR3: CASSPGDRATEAFF. For the CDR3, the DNA is TGTGCCAGCAGCCCAGGGGACAGGGCCACTGAAGCTTTCTTT.

The chain links TRBV4-3 to TRBJ1-2, with 7 bases identical to TRBD1. Germline CDR1 LGHNA, CDR2 YSLEER. The V and J ends lost 1 base and 4 bases, in that order; junction bases with no gene match: 6. This CDR3 has 15 amino acids. The CDR3 coding sequence is TGCGCCAGCAGCCAAGTGGCCGACAGGGTCTATGGCTACACCTTC. Protein: CASSQVADRVYGYTF.

The chain employs TRBV6-6 and TRBJ1-2; 7 bases are a match to TRBD1. This CDR3 has 14 residues. Germline CDR1 MNHNY, CDR2 SVGAGI (reference sequence). J lost 5 bases, V lost 6 bases, and 9 bases had no gene match. The CDR3 spells CASRSQGRVYGYTF. The DNA of the CDR3 is TGTGCCAGCAGGTCACAGGGGCGCGTTTATGGCTACACCTTC.

The chain links TRBV7-9 to TRBJ2-7; the match to TRBD1 covers 11 bases. Trimming removed 5 bases from V and 5 bases from J; junction bases left unmatched: 8. This CDR3 contains 15 residues. Germline-derived CDR1 and CDR2 are SEHNR and FQNEAQ (reference sequence). The CDR3 is CASSPGQGVWDEQYF. CDR3 nucleotide sequence: TGTGCCAGCAGCCCGGGACAGGGGGTTTGGGACGAGCAGTACTTC.

In this sample, this clone turned up once. The V gene is TRBV27, the J gene TRBJ2-7; a possible D gene is TRBD2 (6 bases). The V end lost 3 bases, the J end lost 3 bases, and 15 bases lay between the germline ends. This CDR3 is 15 amino acids long. Germline CDR1 reads MNHEY; CDR2 reads SMNVEV (reference sequence). The CDR3 is CASSFSGGRGYEQYF. Here the CDR3 DNA reads TGTGCCAGCAGTTTCAGTGGAGGGCGAGGCTACGAGCAGTACTTC.

This rearrangement joins TRBV5-1 to TRBJ2-2; 9 bases align to TRBD1. The V and J ends lost 5 bases and 6 bases, in that order; junction bases with no gene match: 11. This CDR3 spans 16 amino acids. In germline, CDR1 is SGHRS, CDR2 YFSETQ. The CDR3 sequence: CASSSTGTGISGELFF. The CDR3 nucleotides are TGCGCCAGCAGTAGTACCGGGACAGGGATCTCCGGGGAGCTGTTTTTT.

The chain uses TRBV5-5 and TRBJ1-5, with D perhaps TRBD1 (6 bases). Trimming took off 0 bases at V and 0 bases at J, with 16 bases between the two ends. From germline, CDR1 is SGHKS and CDR2 YYEKEE (reference sequence). The CDR3 sequence is 18 residues long. CDR3 amino acids: CASSLGGAGGYSNQPQHF. The CDR3 nucleotides are TGTGCCAGCAGCTTGGGGGGGGCGGGGGGCTATAGCAATCAGCCCCAGCATTTT.

As DNA, the CDR3 is TGTGCCATCAGTGGGAGGGGAGGGGATGGCTACACCTTC. Its protein is CAISGRGGDGYTF. The chain uses TRBV10-3 and TRBJ1-2, with D possibly matching TRBD1 (5 bases). The V gene lost 4 bases and the J gene lost 6 bases, with 12 bases spanning the gap. The CDR3 runs to 13 residues. Germline assignment: CDR1 ENHRY and CDR2 SYGVKD.

V gene TRBV19 combines with J gene TRBJ2-5; a weak D match, TRBD2 (6 bases). Germline CDR1 LNHDA, CDR2 SQIVND (reference sequence). V was pared by 1 base and J by 3 bases, with 9 bases between. The CDR3 has 14 residues. This chain's CDR3 is CASSIGSGEETQYF. CDR3 bases: TGTGCCAGTAGTATAGGATCGGGGGAAGAGACCCAGTACTTC. The whole variable domain, remainder taken from reference TRBV19 and TRBJ2-5, is DGGITQSPKYLFRKEGQNVTLSCEQNLNHDAMYWYRQDPGQGLRLIYYSQIVNDFQKGDIAEGYSVSREKKESFPLTVTSAQKNPTAFYLCASSIGSGEETQYFGPGTRLLVL.

The gene calls are TRBV18 and TRBJ2-5; no clear D. The CDR3 runs 13 residues. The germline V gene has CDR1 KGHSH and CDR2 LQKENI. V lost 5 bases and J lost 1, with 8 bases in between. Written as DNA, the CDR3 is TGTGCCAGCTCATTACAGTCCCAAGAGACCCAGTACTTC. Its protein product is CASSLQSQETQYF.

The chain links TRBV7-2 to TRBJ2-1, with D hard to call. CDR1 and CDR2 (germline): SGHTA, FQGNSA. The length of the CDR3 is 12 residues. V dropped 3 bases and J dropped 9 bases, with 9 bases sitting between them. CDR3 residues: CASSFRSGEQFF. The CDR3 nucleotides read TGTGCCAGCAGCTTTCGGTCAGGTGAGCAGTTCTTC.

The chain combines TRBV9 with TRBJ1-1, with D possibly being TRBD1 (5 bases). The germline V and J ends were trimmed by 4 bases and 14 bases, with 21 bases remaining between them. The CDR3 is 13 amino acids. Per germline, CDR1 SGDLS and CDR2 YYNGEE. The CDR3 region is CASSPNRGGERFF. CDR3 bases: TGTGCCAGCAGCCCCAACCGGGGAGGGGAGAGGTTCTTT.

The J gene is TRBJ2-7, the V gene TRBV19; D unresolved. Germline CDR1 is LNHDA and CDR2 is SQIVND (reference sequence). CDR3 length: 15 residues. V lost 3 bases, J lost 2 bases, and 14 bases lay in between. CDR3 residues: CASSIATVGAYEQYF. CDR3 sequence (DNA): TGTGCCAGTAGTATTGCCACGGTCGGAGCCTACGAGCAGTACTTC.

The chain carries TRBV5-1 and TRBJ1-2, with TRBD1 identical over 7 bases. Per the germline V gene, CDR1 is SGHRS and CDR2 is YFSETQ. With V trimmed by 4 bases and J by 4 bases, 10 bases remained unmatched. This CDR3 is built from 15 residues. The CDR3 here is CASSQRQGDGYGYTF. The CDR3 DNA reads TGCGCCAGCAGCCAGAGACAGGGCGACGGCTATGGCTACACCTTC.

This clone was counted a single time. The CDR3 DNA reads TGTGCCAGCACCCCGCAGGGTTTATCTGAAGCTTTCTTT. The encoded protein is CASTPQGLSEAFF. V usage is TRBV12-3 or TRBV12-4 and J usage is TRBJ1-1; a possible D gene is TRBD1 (5 bases). The length of the CDR3 is 13 residues. Trimming cost V 7 bases and J 6 bases, with 15 bases left between them.